The 25 T cell receptor beta chains listed next were all sequenced from one sample in a study of T cell responses to AZD1222 COVID-19 vaccine. Data came from immunoSEQ multiplex PCR; TCRdb stores just in-frame clones and leaves some out. This table holds 120,000 or so clones, about 93% found once. The specimen was peripheral blood, collected 28 days after the second AZD1222 dose. These receptors were collected from an adult who received the AZD1222 COVID-19 vaccine.

The chain recombines TRBV20-1 with TRBJ2-7; D is undetermined. The CDR3 runs 12 residues. Germline CDR1 DFQATT, CDR2 SNEGSKA (reference sequence). Trimming pared 3 bases from V and 9 bases from J, leaving 15 bases between. The CDR3 DNA reads TGCAGTGCTAGTTCCGGGCAGGTAGGGCAGTACTTC. Translated: CSASSGQVGQYF.

The chain uses TRBV6-4 and TRBJ2-1; the match to TRBD2 covers 13 bases. The ends lost 3 bases at V and 10 bases at J; junction bases unmatched: 9. CDR1 is MRHNA, CDR2 SNTAGT, per germline. This CDR3 has 16 amino acids. This CDR3 is CASSELGTSGTEEQFF. Written as DNA, the CDR3 is TGTGCCAGCAGTGAGCTTGGGACTAGCGGGACGGAAGAGCAGTTCTTC.

CDR3 protein: CASMGVTYEQYF. In DNA, the CDR3 is TGTGCCAGCATGGGGGTTACCTACGAGCAGTACTTC. This chain links TRBV27 with TRBJ2-7; D may match TRBD1 or TRBD2 (5 bases each). Trimming removed 7 bases at V and 2 bases at J, with 9 bases between. CDR1 is MNHEY, CDR2 SMNVEV, per germline (reference sequence). The CDR3 spans 12 residues.

This clone was observed a handful of times. The chain combines TRBV6-2 or TRBV6-3 with TRBJ1-2, with no clear D. The CDR3 spans 15 residues. V lost 2 bases to trimming and J lost 2 bases, with 12 bases between them. CDR1 and CDR2 (germline): MNHEY, SVGEGT. CDR3 region: CASSYRASSNYGYTF. The CDR3 nucleotides read TGTGCCAGCAGTTACAGAGCTAGTTCCAACTATGGCTACACCTTC.

This clone appeared once. The V and J genes are TRBV6-5 and TRBJ2-1; D gene unclear. CDR3 length: 15 amino acids. V was shortened by 7 bases and J by 2 bases, with 15 bases between the two germline ends. Per the germline V gene, CDR1 is MNHEY and CDR2 is SVGAGI. The CDR3 reads CASTQILGTYNEQFF. In DNA form, the CDR3 reads TGTGCCAGCACTCAGATCTTGGGGACCTACAATGAGCAGTTCTTC.

The V and J genes are TRBV21-1 and TRBJ2-7; the table gives TRBD2 as D, unverified against the DNA. TRBV21-1 is a pseudogene locus. This CDR3 spans 15 amino acids. CDR3: CASSPQGLWAYEQYF. DNA for the CDR3: TGTGCCAGCAGCCCCCAAGGACTCTGGGCGTACGAGCAGTACTTC.

The rearrangement links TRBV5-1 to TRBJ1-1, with D unclear. CDR3 size: 17 residues. Germline CDR1 reads SGHRS; CDR2 reads YFSETQ. Trimming pared 6 bases from V and 0 bases from J, leaving 21 bases between. Written as DNA, the CDR3 is TGCGCCAGCAAGGGCGTCGGTACCTTGGGAGTGAACACTGAAGCTTTCTTT. It codes for CASKGVGTLGVNTEAFF.

The chain links TRBV21-1 to TRBJ2-1; the table calls TRBD2, which could not be checked here. TRBV21-1 has pseudogene status. The CDR3 is 16 residues long. The CDR3 spells CASSKAESGLAGEQFF. DNA of the CDR3: TGTGCCAGCAGCAAAGCGGAGTCGGGACTAGCGGGTGAGCAGTTCTTC.

V and J are TRBV5-1 and TRBJ2-7, with D perhaps TRBD1 (6 bases). The CDR3 is 13 residues long. The V end was cut by 3 bases, the J end by 6 bases, with 13 bases between. The germline V gene has CDR1 SGHRS and CDR2 YFSETQ. The CDR3 region is CASSYRVSSEQYF. In DNA form, the CDR3 reads TGCGCCAGCAGCTACAGGGTCTCGAGCGAGCAGTACTTC. Full variable domain (remainder filled in from reference TRBV5-1 and TRBJ2-7): KAGVTQTPRYLIKTRGQQVTLSCSPISGHRSVSWYQQTPGQGLQFLFEYFSETQRNKGNFPGRFSGRQFSNSRSEMNVSTLELGDSALYLCASSYRVSSEQYFGPGTRLTVT.

The genes are TRBV27 and TRBJ1-2; 7 bases match TRBD1. Germline V gene data show CDR1 as MNHEY and CDR2 as SMNVEV (reference sequence). CDR3 size: 14 residues. The junction had 12 bases not matched to a gene; V was cut back by 6 bases and J by 8 bases. The CDR3 region is CASSRDRERRGYTF. The CDR3 DNA sequence: TGTGCCAGCAGCCGTGACAGGGAAAGGCGGGGCTACACCTTC.

The chain carries TRBV25-1 and TRBJ2-3, with D tentatively TRBD2 (5 bases). Germline V gives CDR1 MGHDK, CDR2 SYGVNS. Between the trimmed V and J ends, which lost 2 bases and 8 bases, there was a span of 11 bases. There are 13 residues in the CDR3. The CDR3 spells CASSESGSGTQYF. CDR3 nucleotides: TGTGCCAGCAGTGAAAGTGGGAGTGGTACGCAGTATTTT.

The gene calls are TRBV25-1 and TRBJ1-4; TRBD1 is a possible D gene (5 bases). There are 11 residues in the CDR3. CDR1 is MGHDK, CDR2 SYGVNS, per germline. The CDR3 DNA is TGTGCAGGGACGGATTGTGAAAAACTGTTTTTT. Translated: CAGTDCEKLFF. Filled out from reference TRBV25-1 and TRBJ1-4, the complete variable domain reads EADIYQTPRYLVIGTGKKITLECSQTMGHDKMYWYQQDPGMELHLIHYSYGVNSTEKGDLSSESTVSRIRTEHFPLTLESARPSHTSQYLCAGTDCEKLFFGSGTQLSVL.

V usage is TRBV6-1 and J usage is TRBJ2-7, with TRBD2 matching 7 bases. J lost 0 bases, V lost 1 base, and 3 bases had no gene match. CDR1 MNHNS and CDR2 SASEGT come from the germline V gene. This CDR3 has 15 residues. The CDR3 bases are TGTGCCAGCAGTGAAGGTTGGGGGGGCTCCTACGAGCAGTACTTC. This sequence encodes CASSEGWGGSYEQYF.

The chain has TRBV3-1 (or the pseudogene TRBV3-2) and TRBJ2-7; 14 nucleotides agree with TRBD2. The V gene end was trimmed by 1 base and the J gene end by 0 bases; junction bases not matched to a gene: 5. This CDR3 spans 18 amino acids. The germline V gene has CDR1 LGHDT and CDR2 YNNKEL (reference sequence). The CDR3 is CASSQGTSGRTRSYEQYF. For the CDR3, the DNA is TGTGCCAGCAGCCAAGGGACTAGCGGGAGGACTCGCTCCTACGAGCAGTACTTC.

The chain is built from TRBV5-1 and TRBJ1-1; D is unclear. Per germline, CDR1 SGHRS and CDR2 YFSETQ. This CDR3 contains 13 residues. Trimming cost V 0 bases and J 1 base, with 4 bases left between them. The chain's CDR3 is CASSLVTNTEAFF. CDR3 DNA sequence: TGCGCCAGCAGCTTGGTGACGAACACTGAAGCTTTCTTT.

The rearrangement links TRBV19 to TRBJ2-2; the D call may be TRBD1 or TRBD2 (6 bases each). CDR1 is LNHDA and CDR2 is SQIVND in the germline V gene (reference sequence). This CDR3 is built from 15 residues. The ends were cut back, 1 base at V and 3 bases at J, with 9 bases in the middle. The DNA for the CDR3 is TGTGCCAGTAGTATAGTGGGGGGCGACACCGGGGAGCTGTTTTTT. It is translated as CASSIVGGDTGELFF.

A remark on this clone: Other DNA sequences within the sample encode an identical CDR3. This sequence joins TRBV12-3 or TRBV12-4 and TRBJ1-2, with no clear D. V dropped 1 base and J dropped 4 bases, with 4 bases sitting between them. The CDR3 has 12 amino acids. The CDR3, as DNA: TGTGCCAGCAGTTTAGGCAGCTATGGCTACACCTTC. Translating gives CASSLGSYGYTF.

The chain employs TRBV5-6 and TRBJ2-1; a weak D match, TRBD1 (6 bases). V dropped 1 base and J dropped 10 bases, with 15 bases sitting between them. Germline values: CDR1 SGHDT, CDR2 YYEEEE. The length of the CDR3 is 14 residues. CDR3 sequence reads: CASSLLQQGNEQFF. The CDR3, as DNA: TGTGCCAGCAGCTTGCTCCAACAGGGTAACGAGCAGTTCTTC.

J is TRBJ1-2 and V is TRBV7-2, with D unclear. CDR3 length equals 15 residues. Germline CDR1 reads SGHTA; CDR2 reads FQGNSA. Trimming pared 4 bases from V and 7 bases from J, leaving 19 bases between. For the CDR3, the DNA is TGTGCCAGCAGCTCCCGGTCCGGGGTTAGAAGTGGCTACACCTTC. This gives the protein CASSSRSGVRSGYTF.

The table lists this clone with a count of one. The chain employs TRBV6-1 and TRBJ2-5; tentatively, D is TRBD2 (7 bases). The CDR3 extends over 16 amino acids. The V and J ends lost 2 bases and 4 bases respectively, with 17 bases between them. Germline V CDR1 and CDR2: MNHNS, SASEGT. The CDR3 spells CASSEFRGGAGETQYF. CDR3 in DNA: TGTGCCAGCAGTGAATTTAGAGGGGGGGCTGGAGAGACCCAGTACTTC.

This rearrangement joins TRBV5-1 to TRBJ1-3; perhaps TRBD1 as D (6 bases). CDR3 length equals 20 residues. Between the trimmed V and J ends, which lost 4 bases and 0 bases, there was a span of 26 bases. CDR1 SGHRS and CDR2 YFSETQ come from the germline V gene. The CDR3 DNA is TGCGCCAGCAGCCGATCCATACAGGGTTTGGGGGGACCCTCTGGAAACACCATATATTTT. It translates to CASSRSIQGLGGPSGNTIYF.

The chain has TRBV25-1 and TRBJ1-1; 7 nucleotides line up with TRBD1. This CDR3 region has 15 residues. Germline values: CDR1 MGHDK, CDR2 SYGVNS. Losses at the gene ends were 5 bases for V and 1 base for J; bases not matched to a gene: 7. The CDR3 is CASSKEDRWNTEAFF. CDR3 nucleotide sequence: TGTGCCAGCAGTAAAGAGGACAGGTGGAACACTGAAGCTTTCTTT.

This clone was seen a single time. This sequence joins TRBV3-1 (or the pseudogene TRBV3-2) and TRBJ1-6; the D gene is possibly TRBD1 (5 bases). Trimming stripped 2 bases from V and 10 bases from J, with 18 bases between. The CDR3 loop spans 16 amino acids. Germline CDR1 reads LGHDT; CDR2 reads YNNKEL (reference sequence). The CDR3 DNA reads as TGTGCCAGCAGCCAAAACCCGCAGGGTCATTGGTCACCCCTCCACTTT. Protein sequence: CASSQNPQGHWSPLHF.

The CDR3, as DNA: TGTGCCATCAGTCGGCTGGGTTCTGAAGCTTTCTTT. It translates to CAISRLGSEAFF. The J gene is TRBJ1-1, the V gene TRBV10-3; D ambiguous. This CDR3 region has 12 residues. V lost 5 bases to trimming and J lost 6 bases, with 10 bases between them. Germline assignment: CDR1 ENHRY and CDR2 SYGVKD.

The chain couples TRBV24-1 to TRBJ1-5; D unresolved. CDR1 is KGHDR and CDR2 is SFDVKD in the germline V gene. V was clipped by 4 bases and J by 5 bases, with 5 bases between them. The CDR3 covers 12 residues. CDR3 nucleotide sequence: TGTGCCACCAGTGACTCGGATCAGCCCCAGCATTTT. Its translation: CATSDSDQPQHF.